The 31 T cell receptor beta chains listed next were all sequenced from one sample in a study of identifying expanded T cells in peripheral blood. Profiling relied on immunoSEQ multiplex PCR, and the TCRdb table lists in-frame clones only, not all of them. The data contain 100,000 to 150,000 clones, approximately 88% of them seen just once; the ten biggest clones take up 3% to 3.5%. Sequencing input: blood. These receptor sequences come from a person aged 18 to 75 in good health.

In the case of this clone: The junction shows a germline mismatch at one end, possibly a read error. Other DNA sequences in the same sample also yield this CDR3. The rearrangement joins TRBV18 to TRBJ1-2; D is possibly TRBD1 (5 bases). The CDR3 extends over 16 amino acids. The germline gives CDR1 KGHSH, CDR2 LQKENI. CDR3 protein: CASSPSVGAGGYGYTF. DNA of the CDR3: TGTGCCAGCTCACCAAGCGTCGGGGCGGGTGGCTATGGCTATACCTTC.

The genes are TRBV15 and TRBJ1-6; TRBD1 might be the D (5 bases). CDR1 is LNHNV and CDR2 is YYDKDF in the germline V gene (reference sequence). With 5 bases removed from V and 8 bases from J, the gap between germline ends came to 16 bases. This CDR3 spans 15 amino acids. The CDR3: CATSLISQGHSPLHF. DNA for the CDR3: TGTGCCACCAGCTTGATATCCCAGGGCCATTCACCCCTCCACTTT.

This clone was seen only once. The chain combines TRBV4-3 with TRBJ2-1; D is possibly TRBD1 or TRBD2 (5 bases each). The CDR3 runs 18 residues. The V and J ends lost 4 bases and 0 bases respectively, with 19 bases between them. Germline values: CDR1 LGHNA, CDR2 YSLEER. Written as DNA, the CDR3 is TGCGCCAGCAGCCCGAGTGGGGCAGGGACGAGCTCCTACAATGAGCAGTTCTTC. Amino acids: CASSPSGAGTSSYNEQFF.

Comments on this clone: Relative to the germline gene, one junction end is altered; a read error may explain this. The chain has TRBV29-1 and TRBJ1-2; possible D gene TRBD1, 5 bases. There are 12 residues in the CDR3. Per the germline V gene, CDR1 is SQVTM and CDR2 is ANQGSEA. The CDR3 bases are TGCAGCGTTATACCCGACAGTTATGGCTACGCCTTC. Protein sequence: CSVIPDSYGYAF.

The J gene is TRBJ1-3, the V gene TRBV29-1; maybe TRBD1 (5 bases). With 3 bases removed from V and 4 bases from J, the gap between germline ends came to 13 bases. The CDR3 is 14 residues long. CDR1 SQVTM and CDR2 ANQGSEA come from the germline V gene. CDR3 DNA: TGCAGCGTTGATCAACGGGGGAAAGGAAACACCATATATTTT. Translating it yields CSVDQRGKGNTIYF.

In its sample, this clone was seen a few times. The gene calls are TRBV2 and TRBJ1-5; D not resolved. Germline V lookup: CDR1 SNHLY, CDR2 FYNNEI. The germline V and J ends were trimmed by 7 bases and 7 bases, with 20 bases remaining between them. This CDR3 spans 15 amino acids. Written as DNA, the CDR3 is TGTGCCAGCACGGTCAGCCACAGCGATTCCCAGCCCCAGCATTTT. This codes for CASTVSHSDSQPQHF.

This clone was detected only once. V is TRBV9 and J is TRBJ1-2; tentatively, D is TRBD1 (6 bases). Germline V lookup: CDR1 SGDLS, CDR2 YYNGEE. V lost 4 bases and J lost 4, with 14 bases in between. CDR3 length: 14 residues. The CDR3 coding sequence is TGTGCCAGCAGCCAACACGGACAGTCCTATGGCTACACCTTC. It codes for CASSQHGQSYGYTF.

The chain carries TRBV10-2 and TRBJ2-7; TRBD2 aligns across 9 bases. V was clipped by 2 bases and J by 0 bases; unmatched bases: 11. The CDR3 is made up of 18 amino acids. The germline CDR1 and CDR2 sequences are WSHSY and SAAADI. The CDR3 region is CASSEGVSGGLLSYEQYF. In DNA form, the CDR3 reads TGCGCCAGCAGTGAGGGTGTTAGCGGGGGTTTACTCTCCTACGAGCAGTACTTC.

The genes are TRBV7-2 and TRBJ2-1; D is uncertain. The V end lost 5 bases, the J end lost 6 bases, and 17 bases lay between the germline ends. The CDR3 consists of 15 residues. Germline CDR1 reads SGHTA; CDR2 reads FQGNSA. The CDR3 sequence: CASSLYGSPSNEQFF. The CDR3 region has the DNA TGTGCCAGCAGCCTGTATGGCAGCCCCAGCAATGAGCAGTTCTTC.

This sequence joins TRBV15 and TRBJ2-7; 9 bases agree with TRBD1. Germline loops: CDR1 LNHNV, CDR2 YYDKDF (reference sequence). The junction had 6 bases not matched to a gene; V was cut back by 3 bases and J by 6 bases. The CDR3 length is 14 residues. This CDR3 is CATSRERDRVEQYF. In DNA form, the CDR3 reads TGTGCCACCAGCAGGGAACGGGACAGGGTCGAGCAGTACTTC.

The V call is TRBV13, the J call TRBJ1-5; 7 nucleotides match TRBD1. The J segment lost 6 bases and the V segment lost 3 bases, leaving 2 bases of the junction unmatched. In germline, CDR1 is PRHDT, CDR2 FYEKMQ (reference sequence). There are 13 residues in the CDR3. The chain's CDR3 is CASSLGQLQPQHF. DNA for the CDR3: TGTGCCAGCAGCTTGGGACAGCTTCAGCCCCAGCATTTT.

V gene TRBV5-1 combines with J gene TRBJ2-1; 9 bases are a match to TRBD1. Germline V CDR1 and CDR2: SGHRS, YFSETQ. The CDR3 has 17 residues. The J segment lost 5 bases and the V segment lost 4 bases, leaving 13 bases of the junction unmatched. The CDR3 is CASSLHGTGSVNNEQFF. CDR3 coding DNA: TGCGCCAGCAGCCTCCATGGGACAGGGAGCGTGAACAATGAGCAGTTCTTC. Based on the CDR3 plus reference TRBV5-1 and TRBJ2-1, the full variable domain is KAGVTQTPRYLIKTRGQQVTLSCSPISGHRSVSWYQQTPGQGLQFLFEYFSETQRNKGNFPGRFSGRQFSNSRSEMNVSTLELGDSALYLCASSLHGTGSVNNEQFFGPGTRLTVL.

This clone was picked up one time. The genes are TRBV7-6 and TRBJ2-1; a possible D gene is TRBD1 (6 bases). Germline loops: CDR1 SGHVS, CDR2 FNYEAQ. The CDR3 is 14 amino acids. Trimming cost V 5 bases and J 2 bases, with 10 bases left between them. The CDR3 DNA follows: TGTGCCAGCAGCAGGGACACCGCCTACAATGAGCAGTTCTTC. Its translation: CASSRDTAYNEQFF.

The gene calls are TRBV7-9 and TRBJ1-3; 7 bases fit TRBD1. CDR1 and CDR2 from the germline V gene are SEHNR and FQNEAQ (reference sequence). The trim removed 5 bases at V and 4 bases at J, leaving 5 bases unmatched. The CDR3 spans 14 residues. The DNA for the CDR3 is TGTGCCAGCAGCCTAGGGGGCGAAGGAAACACCATATATTTT. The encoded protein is CASSLGGEGNTIYF.

CDR3 protein: CASSLGRVGNTGELFF. DNA for the CDR3: TGTGCCAGCAGCTTAGGCAGGGTAGGCAACACCGGGGAGCTGTTTTTT. V usage is TRBV7-6 and J usage is TRBJ2-2, with D possibly TRBD1 on 5 matching bases. V shed 1 base and J shed 2 bases, with 11 bases lying between them. Germline CDR1 and CDR2: SGHVS and FNYEAQ. This CDR3 region has 16 residues.

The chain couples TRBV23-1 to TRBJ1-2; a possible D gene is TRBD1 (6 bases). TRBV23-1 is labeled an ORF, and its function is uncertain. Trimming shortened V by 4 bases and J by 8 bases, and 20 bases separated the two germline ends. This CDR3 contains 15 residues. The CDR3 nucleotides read TGCGCCAGCAGTCCCACCGGGACAAGGAGAAGGGGCTACACCTTC. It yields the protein CASSPTGTRRRGYTF.

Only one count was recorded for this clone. The CDR3 reads CASSPGVAKNIQYF. The CDR3 DNA follows: TGTGCCAGCAGCCCCGGGGTAGCCAAAAACATTCAGTACTTC. This chain joins TRBV7-8 and TRBJ2-4; perhaps TRBD2 as D (5 bases). The CDR3 has 14 amino acids. CDR1 is SGHVS and CDR2 is FQNEAQ in the germline V gene. The germline V and J ends were trimmed by 5 bases and 0 bases, with 8 bases remaining between them.

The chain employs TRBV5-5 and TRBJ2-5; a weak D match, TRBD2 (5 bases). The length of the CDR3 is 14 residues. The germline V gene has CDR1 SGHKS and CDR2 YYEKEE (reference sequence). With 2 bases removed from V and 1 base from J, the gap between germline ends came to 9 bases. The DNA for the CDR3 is TGTGCCAGCAGCTTCGTAGCGATCCAAGAGACCCAGTACTTC. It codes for CASSFVAIQETQYF. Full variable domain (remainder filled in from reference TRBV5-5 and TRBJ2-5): DAGVTQSPTHLIKTRGQQVTLRCSPISGHKSVSWYQQVLGQGPQFIFQYYEKEERGRGNFPDRFSARQFPNYSSELNVNALLLGDSALYLCASSFVAIQETQYFGPGTRLLVL.

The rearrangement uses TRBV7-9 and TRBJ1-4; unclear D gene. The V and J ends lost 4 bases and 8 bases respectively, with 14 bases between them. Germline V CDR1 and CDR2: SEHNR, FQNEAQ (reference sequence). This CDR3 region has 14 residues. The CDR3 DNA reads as TGTGCCAGCAGCTCCGCGGTTAGCGGGGAAAAACTGTTTTTT. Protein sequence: CASSSAVSGEKLFF. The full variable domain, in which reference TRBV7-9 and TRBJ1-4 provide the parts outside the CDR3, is DTGVSQNPRHKITKRGQNVTFRCDPISEHNRLYWYRQTLGQGPEFLTYFQNEAQLEKSRLLSDRFSAERPKGSFSTLEIQRTEQGDSAMYLCASSSAVSGEKLFFGSGTQLSVL.

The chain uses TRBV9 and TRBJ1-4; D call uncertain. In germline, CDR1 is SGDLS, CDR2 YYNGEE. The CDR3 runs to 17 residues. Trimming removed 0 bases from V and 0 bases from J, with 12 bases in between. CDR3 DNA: TGTGCCAGCAGCGTAGAAGGCGGACCGCCAACTAATGAAAAACTGTTTTTT. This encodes CASSVEGGPPTNEKLFF.

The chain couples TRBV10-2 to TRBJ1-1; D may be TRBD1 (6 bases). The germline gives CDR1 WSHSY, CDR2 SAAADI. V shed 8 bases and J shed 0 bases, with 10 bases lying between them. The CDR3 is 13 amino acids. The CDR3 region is CASLGQLNTEAFF. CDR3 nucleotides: TGCGCCAGCCTCGGACAGCTGAACACTGAAGCTTTCTTT.

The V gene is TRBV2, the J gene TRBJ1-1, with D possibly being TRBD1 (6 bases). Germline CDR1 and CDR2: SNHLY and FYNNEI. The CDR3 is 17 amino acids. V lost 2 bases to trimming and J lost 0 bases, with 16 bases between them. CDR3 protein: CASSESARGRMNTEAFF. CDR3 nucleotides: TGTGCCAGCAGTGAATCGGCCAGGGGACGGATGAACACTGAAGCTTTCTTT.

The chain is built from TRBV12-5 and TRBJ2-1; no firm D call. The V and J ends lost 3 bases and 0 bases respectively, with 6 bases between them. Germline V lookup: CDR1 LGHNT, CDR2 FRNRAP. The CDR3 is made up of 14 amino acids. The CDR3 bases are TGTGCTAGTGGTTTTACGGGCTCCTACAATGAGCAGTTCTTC. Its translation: CASGFTGSYNEQFF.

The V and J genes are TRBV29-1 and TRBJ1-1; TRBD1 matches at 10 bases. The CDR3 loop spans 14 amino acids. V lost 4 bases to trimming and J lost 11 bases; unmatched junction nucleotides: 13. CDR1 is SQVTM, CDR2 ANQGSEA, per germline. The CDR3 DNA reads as TGCAGCGTTGGTTCGACAGGGGGCAGCGGGTCGGCTTTCTTT. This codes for CSVGSTGGSGSAFF.

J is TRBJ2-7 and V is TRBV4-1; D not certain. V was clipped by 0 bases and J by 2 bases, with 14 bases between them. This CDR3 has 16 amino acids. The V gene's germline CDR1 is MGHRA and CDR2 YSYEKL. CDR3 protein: CASSQDKPSKAYEQYF. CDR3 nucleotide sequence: TGCGCCAGCAGCCAAGATAAGCCCTCAAAGGCCTACGAGCAGTACTTC.

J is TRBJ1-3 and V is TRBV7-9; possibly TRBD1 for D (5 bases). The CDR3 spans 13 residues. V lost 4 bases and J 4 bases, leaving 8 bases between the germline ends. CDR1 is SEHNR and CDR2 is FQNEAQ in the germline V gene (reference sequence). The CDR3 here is CASSSRGGNTIYF. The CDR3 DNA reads TGTGCCAGCAGCTCGCGGGGGGGAAACACCATATATTTT.

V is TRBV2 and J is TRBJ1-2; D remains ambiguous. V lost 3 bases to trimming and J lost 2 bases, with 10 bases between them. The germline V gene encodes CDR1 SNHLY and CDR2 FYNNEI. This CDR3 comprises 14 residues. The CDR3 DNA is TGTGCCAGCAGTGATTACCAGATGAACTATGGCTACACCTTC. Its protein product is CASSDYQMNYGYTF.

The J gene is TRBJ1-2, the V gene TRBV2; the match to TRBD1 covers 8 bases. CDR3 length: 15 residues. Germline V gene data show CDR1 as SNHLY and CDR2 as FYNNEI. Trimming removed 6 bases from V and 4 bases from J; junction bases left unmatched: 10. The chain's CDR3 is CASSLNGQGGYGYTF. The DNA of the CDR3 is TGTGCCAGCAGCCTGAATGGACAGGGAGGCTATGGCTACACCTTC.

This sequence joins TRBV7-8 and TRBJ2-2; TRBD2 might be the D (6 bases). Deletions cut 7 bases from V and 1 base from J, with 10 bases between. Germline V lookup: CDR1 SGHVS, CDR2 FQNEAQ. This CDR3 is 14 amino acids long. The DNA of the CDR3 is TGTGCCAGCACCTGGAGGGGGAACACCGGGGAGCTGTTTTTT. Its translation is CASTWRGNTGELFF.

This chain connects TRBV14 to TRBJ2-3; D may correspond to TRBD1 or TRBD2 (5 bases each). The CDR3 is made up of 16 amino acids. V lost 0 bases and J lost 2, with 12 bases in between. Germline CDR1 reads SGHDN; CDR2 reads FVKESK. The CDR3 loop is CASSQEWGTATDTQYF. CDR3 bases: TGTGCCAGCAGCCAAGAATGGGGGACGGCCACAGATACGCAGTATTTT. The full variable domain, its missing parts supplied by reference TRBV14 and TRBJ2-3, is EAGVTQFPSHSVIEKGQTVTLRCDPISGHDNLYWYRRVMGKEIKFLLHFVKESKQDESGMPNNRFLAERTGGTYSTLKVQPAELEDSGVYFCASSQEWGTATDTQYFGPGTRLTVL.

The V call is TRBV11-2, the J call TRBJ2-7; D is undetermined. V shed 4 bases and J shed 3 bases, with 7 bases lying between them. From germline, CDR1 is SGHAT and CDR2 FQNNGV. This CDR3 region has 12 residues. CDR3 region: CASSYGHYEQYF. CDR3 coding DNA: TGTGCCAGCAGCTACGGGCACTACGAGCAGTACTTC. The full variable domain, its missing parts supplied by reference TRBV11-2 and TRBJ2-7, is EAGVAQSPRYKIIEKRQSVAFWCNPISGHATLYWYQQILGQGPKLLIQFQNNGVVDDSQLPKDRFSAERLKGVDSTLKIQPAKLEDSAVYLCASSYGHYEQYFGPGTRLTVT.